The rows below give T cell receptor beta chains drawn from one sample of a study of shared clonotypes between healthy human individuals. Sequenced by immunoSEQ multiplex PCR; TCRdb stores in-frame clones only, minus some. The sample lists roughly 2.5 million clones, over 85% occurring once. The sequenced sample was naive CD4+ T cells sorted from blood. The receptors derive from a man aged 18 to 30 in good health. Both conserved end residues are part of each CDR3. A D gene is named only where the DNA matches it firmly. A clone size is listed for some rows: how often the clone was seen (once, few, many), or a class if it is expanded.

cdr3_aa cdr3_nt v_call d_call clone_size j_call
CSASGLGRTEAFF TGCAGCGCCTCGGGACTGGGTCGGACTGAAGCTTTCTTT TRBV29-1 NA NA TRBJ1-1
CASSLGTEDYEQYF TGTGCCAGCAGCTTAGGGACAGAGGATTACGAGCAGTACTTC TRBV7-2 NA NA TRBJ2-7
CASRVSSGSTDTQYF TGTGCCAGCAGGGTGTCTAGCGGGAGTACAGATACGCAGTATTTT TRBV2 TRBD2 NA TRBJ2-3
CASRPGGISNSPLHF TGTGCCAGCAGACCTGGGGGGATAAGTAATTCACCCCTCCACTTT TRBV25-1 NA NA TRBJ1-6
CASSQDPGFADTQYF TGCGCCAGCAGCCAAGATCCAGGGTTTGCAGATACGCAGTATTTT TRBV4-1 NA NA TRBJ2-3
CASSPTAERGNTIYF TGTGCCAGCTCCCCGACGGCCGAAAGGGGAAACACCATATATTTT TRBV18 NA once TRBJ1-3
CAWSRDRGLRQPQHF TGTGCCTGGAGCCGGGACAGGGGGCTTCGTCAGCCCCAGCATTTT TRBV30 TRBD1 NA TRBJ1-5
CASSTTSGLYNEQFF TGTGCCAGCAGCACGACTAGCGGGTTATACAATGAGCAGTTCTTC TRBV7-2 TRBD2 NA TRBJ2-1
CAWSVGSGRPEQYF TGTGCCTGGAGTGTAGGTAGCGGGAGGCCCGAGCAGTACTTC TRBV30 TRBD2 NA TRBJ2-7
CASSPSGGPVTGELFF TGTGCCAGCTCACCAAGTGGGGGGCCGGTTACCGGGGAGCTGTTTTTT TRBV18 NA NA TRBJ2-2
CASSRTAGNYEQYF TGTGCCAGCAGTCGGACAGCAGGCAACTACGAGCAGTACTTC TRBV6-5 NA NA TRBJ2-7
CASRRGTNEKLFF TGTGCCAGCAGGAGGGGAACTAATGAAAAACTGTTTTTT TRBV28 NA NA TRBJ1-4
CAISEDGPNEKLFF TGTGCCATCAGTGAGGATGGGCCTAATGAAAAACTGTTTTTT TRBV10-3 NA NA TRBJ1-4
CASSVGQVTEAFF TGTGCCAGCAGCGTAGGTCAGGTTACTGAAGCTTTCTTT TRBV9 NA NA TRBJ1-1
CATLTVGWTGFFYEQYF TGCGCCACCCTTACCGTTGGATGGACAGGGTTCTTCTACGAGCAGTACTTC TRBV10-2 TRBD1 NA TRBJ2-7
CASATFGGMETQYF TGTGCCAGCGCTACTTTCGGGGGGATGGAGACCCAGTACTTC TRBV6-6 TRBD2 NA TRBJ2-5
CASSESITGELFF TGCGCCAGCAGTGAGTCGATCACCGGGGAGCTGTTTTTT TRBV10-1 NA NA TRBJ2-2
CASSQDRANGYTF TGCGCCAGCAGCCAGGACAGGGCCAACGGCTACACCTTC TRBV4-3 TRBD1 NA TRBJ1-2
CASRVGQRSGNTIYF TGTGCCAGTCGGGTGGGACAGCGCTCTGGAAACACCATATATTTT TRBV10-3 TRBD1 NA TRBJ1-3
CASSLAAGGPRKTQYF TGTGCCAGCAGCTTGGCGGCGGGGGGGCCTAGAAAGACCCAGTACTTC TRBV5-6 TRBD2 NA TRBJ2-5
CASSLGGGRDTEAFF TGCGCCAGCAGCTTGGGAGGGGGGCGCGACACTGAAGCTTTCTTT TRBV5-1 NA NA TRBJ1-1
CASSPDRTSGNTIYF TGTGCCAGCAGCCCCGACAGAACCTCTGGAAACACCATATATTTT TRBV7-8 NA NA TRBJ1-3
CASSLRLASNEQFF TGTGCCAGCAGCTTGAGGCTAGCCTCCAATGAGCAGTTCTTC TRBV5-4 NA once TRBJ2-1
CASSPGTSSHTGELFF TGTGCCAGCAGCCCCGGGACTAGCAGTCACACCGGGGAGCTGTTTTTT TRBV7-9 TRBD2 NA TRBJ2-2
CGFRGNYNEQFF TGTGGGTTCCGCGGGAACTACAATGAGCAGTTCTTC TRBV5-4 NA NA TRBJ2-1
CASGLDGTSQETQYF TGTGCTAGTGGTTTGGACGGGACTAGCCAAGAGACCCAGTACTTC TRBV12-5 TRBD2 NA TRBJ2-5
CASSEPHRGEQYF TGTGCCAGCAGTGAACCCCACAGGGGCGAGCAGTACTTC TRBV6-1 TRBD1 NA TRBJ2-7
CAWSVDHYAETQYF TGTGCCTGGAGTGTAGACCATTATGCAGAGACCCAGTACTTC TRBV30 NA NA TRBJ2-5
CAISESASADVTQYF TGTGCCATCAGTGAGTCGGCTAGCGCCGACGTGACCCAGTACTTC TRBV10-3 NA NA TRBJ2-5
CSPSGPVEQFF TGCAGTCCTAGCGGGCCGGTGGAGCAGTTCTTC TRBV20-1 TRBD2 NA TRBJ2-1
CASSLAGQDKSPLHF TGCGCCAGCAGCTTGGCGGGACAGGACAAATCACCCCTCCACTTT TRBV5-1 TRBD1 few TRBJ1-6
CASSADRGGEKLFF TGTGCCAGCAGCGCAGACAGGGGGGGCGAAAAACTGTTTTTT TRBV9 TRBD1 NA TRBJ1-4
CAWSQVGYEQYF TGTGCCTGGAGTCAGGTGGGCTACGAGCAGTACTTC TRBV30 NA NA TRBJ2-7
CASSVQGEGNYGYTF TGTGCCAGCAGTGTACAGGGGGAGGGTAACTATGGCTACACCTTC TRBV6-1 TRBD1 NA TRBJ1-2
CASSNPGQGVYGYTF TGTGCCAGCAGTAACCCGGGACAGGGGGTTTATGGCTACACCTTC TRBV27 TRBD1 NA TRBJ1-2
CASSYALSLAPHEQYF TGTGCCAGCAGTTATGCCCTCAGTTTAGCCCCCCACGAGCAGTACTTC TRBV6-5 NA NA TRBJ2-7
CASSLEGRGRRDEQYF TGTGCCAGCAGCTTAGAGGGTCGGGGTCGGCGAGACGAGCAGTACTTC TRBV11-2 NA once TRBJ2-7
CATTGSGANVLTF TGTGCCACCACTGGCTCTGGGGCCAACGTCCTGACTTTC TRBV2 NA once TRBJ2-6
CASSAHSGTYEQYF TGTGCCAGCAGCGCCCATAGCGGGACCTACGAGCAGTACTTC TRBV9 TRBD2 NA TRBJ2-7
CASSRSGSTDTQYF TGTGCCAGCAGCCGTTCGGGGAGCACAGATACGCAGTATTTT TRBV7-9 NA NA TRBJ2-3
CASSQVGGIREQYF TGCGCCAGCAGCCAAGTTGGAGGGATAAGGGAGCAGTACTTC TRBV4-3 NA NA TRBJ2-7
CASSRRQGEYSPLHF TGTGCCAGCAGTAGACGACAGGGAGAATATTCACCCCTCCACTTT TRBV27 TRBD1 NA TRBJ1-6
CASSGLLGPNQPQHF TGTGCCAGCAGTGGGTTGTTAGGGCCCAATCAGCCCCAGCATTTT TRBV2 NA NA TRBJ1-5
CASSFGGSRGNQPQHF TGTGCCAGTAGTTTTGGGGGTAGTCGGGGCAATCAGCCCCAGCATTTT TRBV19 NA NA TRBJ1-5